The 22 T cell receptor beta chains below come from one sample, sequenced in a study of HIV-infected patients and healthy controls. cDNA was made from approximately 500 ng RNA using alpha and beta constant primers. Using multiplexing indices, alpha and beta chain libraries were generated apart by chain-specific third strand synthesis. TCRdb ran MiXCR on the 5' RACE reads and lists one entry per CDR3 protein. This sample has around 19,000 distinct CDR3 sequences, with about 8.9% found just once. Whole blood was used without fractionation, so all unsorted peripheral T cells were included. The specimen sequenced was blood. These receptors originate from an adult in good health.

This clonotype was observed a handful of times. The chain joins TRBV6-2 or TRBV6-3 to TRBJ1-5; D unresolved. The CDR3 consists of 15 residues. Germline CDR1 MNHEY, CDR2 SVGEGT. V was pared by 6 bases and J by 1 base, with 13 bases between. The CDR3 sequence is CASSPTGRSNQPQHF. For the CDR3, the DNA is TGTGCCAGCAGCCCTACGGGGAGGAGCAATCAGCCCCAGCATTTT.

The table lists this clonotype with many counts. V usage is TRBV21-1 and J usage is TRBJ2-3; the table's D call TRBD2 went unverified against the DNA. TRBV21-1 is a recognized pseudogene. This CDR3 is 18 amino acids long. DNA of the CDR3: TGTGCCAGCAGCAGGAAGAAACGACTAGCGGGACGGACAGATACGCAGTATTTT. This sequence encodes CASSRKKRLAGRTDTQYF.

This clonotype came up a few times. The chain has TRBV11-2 and TRBJ2-2; 7 bases align to TRBD1. From germline, CDR1 is SGHAT and CDR2 FQNNGV. This CDR3 spans 14 amino acids. V was pared by 5 bases and J by 4 bases, with 4 bases of the junction left unmatched. CDR3 loop: CASSPDRATGELFF. Here the CDR3 DNA reads TGTGCCAGCAGCCCCGACAGGGCCACCGGGGAGCTGTTTTTT.

In its sample, this clonotype was seen many times. V is TRBV3-1 and J is TRBJ2-2; D is perhaps TRBD1 (5 bases). The CDR3 runs 14 residues. The V end lost 6 bases, the J end lost 1 base, and 9 bases lay between the germline ends. Germline values: CDR1 LGHDT, CDR2 YNNKEL (reference sequence). CDR3 DNA: TGTGCCAGCAGTAAAAGGGGGAACACCGGGGAGCTGTTTTTT. Residues: CASSKRGNTGELFF. The whole variable domain, filled in from reference TRBV3-1 and TRBJ2-2, reads DTAVSQTPKYLVTQMGNDKSIKCEQNLGHDTMYWYKQDSKKFLKIMFSYNNKELIINETVPNRFSPKSPDKAHLNLHINSLELGDSAVYFCASSKRGNTGELFFGEGSRLTVL.

Ten or more counts support this clonotype. The chain joins TRBV6-5 to TRBJ2-3; D uncertain. V was trimmed by 7 bases and J by 6 bases, leaving 20 bases between them. Germline CDR1 and CDR2: MNHEY and SVGAGI. The CDR3 has 15 residues. The CDR3 is CASTFVRVSSDTQYF. CDR3 coding DNA: TGTGCCAGCACCTTCGTTCGGGTTAGCTCTGATACGCAGTATTTT.

This clonotype was seen repeatedly, ten times or more. The chain combines TRBV15 with TRBJ1-5; D uncertain. From germline, CDR1 is LNHNV and CDR2 YYDKDF (reference sequence). The CDR3 totals 13 residues. The germline V and J ends were trimmed by 3 bases and 9 bases, with 12 bases remaining between them. CDR3 loop: CATSSTSSTPQHF. CDR3 coding DNA: TGTGCCACCAGCAGCACTTCTTCTACGCCCCAGCATTTT.

V and J are TRBV10-2 and TRBJ2-1; 7 positions match TRBD2. V shed 4 bases, J shed 4 bases, and the junction held 4 bases outside the gene matches. The CDR3 length is 14 residues. The germline gives CDR1 WSHSY, CDR2 SAAADI. The CDR3 sequence: CASSVAGVYNEQFF. DNA of the CDR3: TGCGCCAGCAGTGTTGCGGGAGTATACAATGAGCAGTTCTTC.

The chain recombines TRBV7-2 with TRBJ2-5; possible D gene TRBD1, 6 bases. V lost 5 bases to trimming and J lost 0 bases, with 10 bases between them. The germline V gene has CDR1 SGHTA and CDR2 FQGNSA. CDR3 length: 14 amino acids. CDR3 sequence: CASSPRDNQETQYF. The CDR3 DNA reads TGTGCCAGCAGCCCCCGGGACAACCAAGAGACCCAGTACTTC.

This chain joins TRBV6-5 and TRBJ2-3; TRBD1 aligns across 9 bases. The CDR3 has 16 amino acids. CDR1 and CDR2 from the germline V gene are MNHEY and SVGAGI. With V trimmed by 2 bases and J by 4 bases, 7 bases remained unmatched. The CDR3 spells CASSYEGGQGADTQYF. DNA of the CDR3: TGTGCCAGCAGTTACGAGGGGGGACAGGGCGCAGATACGCAGTATTTT.

This clonotype occurred many times. The V and J genes are TRBV20-1 and TRBJ1-5; a weak D match, TRBD1 (6 bases). The CDR3 sequence is 13 residues long. The V end lost 1 base, the J end lost 5 bases, and 9 bases lay between the germline ends. CDR1 DFQATT and CDR2 SNEGSKA come from the germline V gene (reference sequence). The CDR3 DNA is TGCAGTGCTAGAGCAGGGGTGGATCAGCCCCAGCATTTT. This encodes CSARAGVDQPQHF.

This clonotype is categorized as medium-sized (0.01 to 0.1%). J is TRBJ2-3 and V is TRBV29-1; the D gene is possibly TRBD1 (6 bases). CDR3 length equals 13 residues. V shed 0 bases and J shed 6 bases, with 10 bases lying between them. Germline loops: CDR1 SQVTM, CDR2 ANQGSEA. DNA of the CDR3: TGCAGCGTTGAAGAGGGGGCAGGGGATACGCAGTATTTT. Protein sequence: CSVEEGAGDTQYF.

The table lists this clonotype with many counts. The J gene is TRBJ2-1, the V gene TRBV7-9, with 9 bases matching TRBD2. The junction had 9 bases not matched to a gene; V was cut back by 2 bases and J by 1 base. Looked up from germline, CDR1 is SEHNR and CDR2 is FQNEAQ (reference sequence). The CDR3 is 18 residues long. The CDR3 loop is CASSLRGSGSASYNEQFF. DNA of the CDR3: TGTGCCAGCAGCTTACGGGGTAGCGGGAGTGCTTCCTACAATGAGCAGTTCTTC. Complete variable domain (other parts from reference TRBV7-9 and TRBJ2-1): DTGVSQNPRHKITKRGQNVTFRCDPISEHNRLYWYRQTLGQGPEFLTYFQNEAQLEKSRLLSDRFSAERPKGSFSTLEIQRTEQGDSAMYLCASSLRGSGSASYNEQFFGPGTRLTVL.

In the case of this clonotype: Just one base apart from a much larger clone, this may be a read error. The rearrangement joins TRBV6-2 or TRBV6-3 to TRBJ2-5; D perhaps matches TRBD1 (6 bases). The CDR3 runs 16 residues. Germline V gives CDR1 MNHEY, CDR2 SVGEGT. The CDR3 is CASSQQGPGGAETQHF. CDR3 DNA sequence: TGTGCCAGCAGTCAACAGGGCCCTGGTGGAGCGGAGACCCAGCACTTC.

Many counts were recorded for this clonotype. The gene calls are TRBV2 and TRBJ2-3; D may be TRBD1 or TRBD2 (6 bases each). Per the germline V gene, CDR1 is SNHLY and CDR2 is FYNNEI. The germline V and J ends were trimmed by 7 bases and 2 bases, with 28 bases remaining between them. The CDR3 runs 19 residues. CDR3 loop: CASTLVRGEDHSYTDTQYF. The CDR3 coding sequence is TGTGCCAGCACCCTTGTTAGGGGGGAAGACCATAGCTACACAGATACGCAGTATTTT. The full variable domain, with the rest looked up from reference TRBV2 and TRBJ2-3, is EPEVTQTPSHQVTQMGQEVILRCVPISNHLYFYWYRQILGQKVEFLVSFYNNEISEKSEIFDDQFSVERPDGSNFTLKIRSTKLEDSAMYFCASTLVRGEDHSYTDTQYFGPGTRLTVL.

This clonotype was counted at least ten times. V is TRBV12-3 or TRBV12-4 and J is TRBJ1-2; 7 nucleotides match TRBD1. V was clipped by 1 base and J by 4 bases; unmatched bases: 6. CDR3 length: 15 residues. The CDR3 loop is CASSLGQAGGYGYTF. CDR3 sequence (DNA): TGTGCCAGCAGTTTAGGGCAGGCAGGGGGCTATGGCTACACCTTC.

In this sample, this clonotype is medium-sized. The chain recombines TRBV2 with TRBJ2-3, with D possibly being TRBD1 (6 bases). Trimming removed 4 bases from V and 3 bases from J, with 8 bases in between. This CDR3 spans 13 amino acids. CDR1 and CDR2 from the germline V gene are SNHLY and FYNNEI. CDR3 DNA sequence: TGTGCCAGCAGTGGGGGGACAACAGATACGCAGTATTTT. Amino acid sequence: CASSGGTTDTQYF.

This clonotype has a count of ten or more. The chain carries TRBV19 and TRBJ2-2; 13 bases are shared with TRBD2. In germline, CDR1 is LNHDA, CDR2 SQIVND (reference sequence). The CDR3 is 18 residues long. Trimming took 6 bases from V and 3 from J; bases not matched to a gene: 10. The CDR3 region is CASSRIGTSGTHTGELFF. Here the CDR3 DNA reads TGTGCCAGTAGCCGAATCGGGACTAGCGGGACGCACACCGGGGAGCTGTTTTTT.

This clonotype was detected many times. V is TRBV4-1 and J is TRBJ2-7; 9 bases map to TRBD2. CDR3 length: 14 residues. V lost 3 bases to trimming and J lost 7 bases; unmatched junction nucleotides: 7. CDR1 and CDR2 from the germline V gene are MGHRA and YSYEKL. The CDR3 here is CASSHSGSSGEQYF. CDR3 nucleotide sequence: TGCGCCAGCAGCCATAGCGGGAGTTCAGGGGAGCAGTACTTC.

This clonotype was observed many times. The chain links TRBV14 to TRBJ2-3; 9 nucleotides align to TRBD1. The V and J ends lost 5 bases and 3 bases, in that order; junction bases with no gene match: 12. Germline-derived CDR1 and CDR2 are SGHDN and FVKESK. There are 17 residues in the CDR3. CDR3 amino acids: CASSATIGTGYTDTQYF. CDR3 bases: TGTGCCAGCAGCGCCACGATAGGGACAGGGTATACAGATACGCAGTATTTT.

As regards this clonotype: A read error may be the cause here, since a much bigger clone is one base away. This sequence joins TRBV6-5 and TRBJ1-1; D call uncertain. The V gene's germline CDR1 is MNHEY and CDR2 SVGAGI. This CDR3 is 15 amino acids long. CDR3 loop: CASCYSNRVNTEAFF. In nucleotides, the CDR3 is TGTGCCAGCTGTTACTCGAATCGCGTGAACACTGAAGCTTTCTTT.

The chain combines TRBV12-3 or TRBV12-4 with TRBJ2-4; no clear D gene. Trimming pared 4 bases from V and 3 bases from J, leaving 13 bases between. This CDR3 region has 15 residues. The CDR3 DNA is TGTGCCAGCAGTTGGGTAGGGAACGGCAAAAACATTCAGTACTTC. Protein sequence: CASSWVGNGKNIQYF.

There are a few counts of this clonotype. A much bigger clone sits one base away, suggesting this may be a read error. The chain couples TRBV2 to TRBJ1-4; the D gene is possibly TRBD1 (6 bases). Germline values: CDR1 SNHLY, CDR2 FYNNEI. V lost 6 bases and J lost 0, with 8 bases in between. The length of the CDR3 is 14 residues. Here the CDR3 reads CASSRTATNEKLFF. CDR3 nucleotide sequence: TGTGCCAGCAGCCGGACAGCAACTAATGAAAAACTGTTTTTT.